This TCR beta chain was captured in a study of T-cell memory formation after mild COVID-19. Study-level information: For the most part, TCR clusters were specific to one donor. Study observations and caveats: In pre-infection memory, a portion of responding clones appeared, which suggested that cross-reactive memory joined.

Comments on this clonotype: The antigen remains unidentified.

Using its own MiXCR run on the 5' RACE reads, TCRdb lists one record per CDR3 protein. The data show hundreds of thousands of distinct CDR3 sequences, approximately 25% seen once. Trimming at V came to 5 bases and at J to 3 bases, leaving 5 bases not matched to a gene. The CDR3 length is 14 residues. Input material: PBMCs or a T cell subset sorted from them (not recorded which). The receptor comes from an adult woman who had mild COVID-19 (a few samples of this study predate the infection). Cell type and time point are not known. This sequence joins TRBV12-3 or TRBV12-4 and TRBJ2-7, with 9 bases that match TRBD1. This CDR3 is CASSPGTGRYEQYF. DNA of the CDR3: TGTGCCAGCAGTCCGGGGACAGGGCGCTACGAGCAGTACTTC.